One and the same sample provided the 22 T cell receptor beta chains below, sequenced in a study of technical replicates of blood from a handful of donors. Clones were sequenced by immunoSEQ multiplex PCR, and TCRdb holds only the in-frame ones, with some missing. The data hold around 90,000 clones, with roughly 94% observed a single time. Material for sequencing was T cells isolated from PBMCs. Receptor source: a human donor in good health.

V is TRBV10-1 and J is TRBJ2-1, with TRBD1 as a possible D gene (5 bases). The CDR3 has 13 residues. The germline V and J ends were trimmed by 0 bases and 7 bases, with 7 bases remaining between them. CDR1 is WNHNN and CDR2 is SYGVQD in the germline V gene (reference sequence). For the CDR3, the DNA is TGCGCCAGCAGTGAGTCCCCAGGGAATGAGCAGTTCTTC. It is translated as CASSESPGNEQFF.

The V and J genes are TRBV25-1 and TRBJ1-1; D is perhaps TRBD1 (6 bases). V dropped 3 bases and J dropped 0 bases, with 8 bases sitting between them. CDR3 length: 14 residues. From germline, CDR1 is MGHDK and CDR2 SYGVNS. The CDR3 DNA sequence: TGTGCCAGCAGTGATTACAGGGTGAACACTGAAGCTTTCTTT. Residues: CASSDYRVNTEAFF.

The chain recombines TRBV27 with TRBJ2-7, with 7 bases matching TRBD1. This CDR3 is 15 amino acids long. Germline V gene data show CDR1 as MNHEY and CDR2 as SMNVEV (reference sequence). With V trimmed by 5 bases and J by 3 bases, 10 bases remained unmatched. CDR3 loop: CASSRRQTGYYEQYF. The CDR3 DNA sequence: TGTGCCAGCAGTCGCCGGCAGACAGGGTACTACGAGCAGTACTTC.

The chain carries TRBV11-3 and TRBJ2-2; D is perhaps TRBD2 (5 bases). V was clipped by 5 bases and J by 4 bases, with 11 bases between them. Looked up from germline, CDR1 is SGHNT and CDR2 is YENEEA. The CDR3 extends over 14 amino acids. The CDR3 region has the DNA TGTGCCAGCAGCACTTTCGAGGGCACCGGGGAGCTGTTTTTT. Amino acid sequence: CASSTFEGTGELFF.

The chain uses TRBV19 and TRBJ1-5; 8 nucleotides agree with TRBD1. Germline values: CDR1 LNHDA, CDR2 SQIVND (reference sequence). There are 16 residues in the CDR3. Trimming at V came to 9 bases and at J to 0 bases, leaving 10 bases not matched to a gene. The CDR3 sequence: CASSYPGTGSNQPQHF. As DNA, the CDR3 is TGTGCCAGCTCATACCCCGGGACAGGTAGCAATCAGCCCCAGCATTTT.

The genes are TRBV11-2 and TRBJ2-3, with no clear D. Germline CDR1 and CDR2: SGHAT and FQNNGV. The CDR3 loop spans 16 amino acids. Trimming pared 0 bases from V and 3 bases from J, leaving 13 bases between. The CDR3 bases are TGTGCCAGCAGCTTAGATGGAGCGAGGTTGACAGATACGCAGTATTTT. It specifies CASSLDGARLTDTQYF.

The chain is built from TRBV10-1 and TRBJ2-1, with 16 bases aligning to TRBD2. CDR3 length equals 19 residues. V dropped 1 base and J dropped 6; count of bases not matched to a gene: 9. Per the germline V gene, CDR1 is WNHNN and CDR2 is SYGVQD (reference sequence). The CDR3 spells CASSEFAGTSGRVGNEQFF. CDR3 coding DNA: TGCGCCAGCAGTGAGTTTGCCGGGACTAGCGGGAGGGTTGGCAATGAGCAGTTCTTC.

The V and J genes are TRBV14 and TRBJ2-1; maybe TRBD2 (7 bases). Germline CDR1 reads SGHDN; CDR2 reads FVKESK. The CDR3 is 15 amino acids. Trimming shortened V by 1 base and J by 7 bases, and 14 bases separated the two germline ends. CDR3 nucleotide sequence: TGTGCCAGCAGCCAAGTTGCGGGGGCCCTAAATGAGCAGTTCTTC. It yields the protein CASSQVAGALNEQFF.

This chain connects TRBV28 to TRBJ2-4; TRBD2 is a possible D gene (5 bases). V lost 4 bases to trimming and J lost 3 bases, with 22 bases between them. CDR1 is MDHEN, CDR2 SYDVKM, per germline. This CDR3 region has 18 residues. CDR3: CASSSRYAGRPGKNIQYF. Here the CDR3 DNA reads TGTGCCAGCAGTTCACGTTACGCGGGTCGCCCGGGCAAAAACATTCAGTACTTC.

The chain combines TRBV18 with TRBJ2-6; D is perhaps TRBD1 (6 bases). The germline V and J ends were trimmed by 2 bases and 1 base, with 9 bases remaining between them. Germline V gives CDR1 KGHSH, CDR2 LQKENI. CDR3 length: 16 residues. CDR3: CASSPGGASGANVLTF. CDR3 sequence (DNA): TGTGCCAGCTCACCAGGGGGCGCTTCTGGGGCCAACGTCCTGACTTTC. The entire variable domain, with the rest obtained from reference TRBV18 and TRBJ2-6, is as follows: NAGVMQNPRHLVRRRGQEARLRCSPMKGHSHVYWYRQLPEEGLKFMVYLQKENIIDESGMPKERFSAEFPKEGPSILRIQQVVRGDSAAYFCASSPGGASGANVLTFGAGSRLTVL.

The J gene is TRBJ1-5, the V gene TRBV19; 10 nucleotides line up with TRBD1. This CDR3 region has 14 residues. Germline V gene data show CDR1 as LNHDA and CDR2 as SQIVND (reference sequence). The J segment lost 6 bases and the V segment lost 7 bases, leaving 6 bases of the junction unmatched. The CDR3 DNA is TGTGCCAGTATTGGGACAGGGGTGGGTCAGCCCCAGCATTTT. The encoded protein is CASIGTGVGQPQHF.

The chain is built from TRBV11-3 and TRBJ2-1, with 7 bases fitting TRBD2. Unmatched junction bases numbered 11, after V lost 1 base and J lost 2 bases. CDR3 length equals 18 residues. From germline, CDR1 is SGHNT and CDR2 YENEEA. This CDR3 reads CASSLGTSSGDPYNEQFF. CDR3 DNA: TGTGCCAGCAGCTTAGGGACTAGTTCTGGGGACCCCTACAATGAGCAGTTCTTC.

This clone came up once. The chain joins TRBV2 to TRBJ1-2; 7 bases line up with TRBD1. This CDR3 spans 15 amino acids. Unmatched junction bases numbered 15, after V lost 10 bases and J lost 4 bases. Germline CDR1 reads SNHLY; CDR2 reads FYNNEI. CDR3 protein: CATKPSLGQPYGYTF. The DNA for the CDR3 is TGTGCCACCAAACCGAGCCTGGGACAGCCCTATGGCTACACCTTC.

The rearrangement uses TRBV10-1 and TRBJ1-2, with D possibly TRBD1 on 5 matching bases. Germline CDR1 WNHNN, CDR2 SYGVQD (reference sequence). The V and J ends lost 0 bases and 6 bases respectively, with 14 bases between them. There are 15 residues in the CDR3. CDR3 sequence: CASSESTAHSHGYTF. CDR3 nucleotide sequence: TGCGCCAGCAGTGAGTCGACAGCGCACTCCCATGGCTACACCTTC.

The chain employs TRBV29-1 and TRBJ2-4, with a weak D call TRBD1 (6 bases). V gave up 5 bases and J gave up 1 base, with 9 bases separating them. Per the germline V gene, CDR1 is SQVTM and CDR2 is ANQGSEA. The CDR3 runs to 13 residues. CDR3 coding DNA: TGCAGCGTTTTAGACAGGGCCAAAAACATTCAGTACTTC. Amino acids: CSVLDRAKNIQYF.

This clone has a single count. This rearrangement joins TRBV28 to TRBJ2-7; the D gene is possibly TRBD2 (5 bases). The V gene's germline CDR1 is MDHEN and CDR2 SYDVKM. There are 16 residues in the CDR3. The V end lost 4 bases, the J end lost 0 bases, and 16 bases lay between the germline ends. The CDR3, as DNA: TGTGCCAGCAGTTGGCCGGGGAGACGGCCCTCCTACGAGCAGTACTTC. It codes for CASSWPGRRPSYEQYF.

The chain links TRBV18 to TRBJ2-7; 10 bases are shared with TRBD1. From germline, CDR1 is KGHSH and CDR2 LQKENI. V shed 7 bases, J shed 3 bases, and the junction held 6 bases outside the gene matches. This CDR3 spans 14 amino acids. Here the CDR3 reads CASLPRDRGYEQYF. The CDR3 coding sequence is TGTGCCAGCTTGCCCCGGGACAGGGGCTACGAGCAGTACTTC.

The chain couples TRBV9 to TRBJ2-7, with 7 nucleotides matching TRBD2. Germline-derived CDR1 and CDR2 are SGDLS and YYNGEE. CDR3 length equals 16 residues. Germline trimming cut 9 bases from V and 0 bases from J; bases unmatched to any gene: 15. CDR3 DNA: TGTGCCACCTACCCACTACACTCGGGGGGCTCCTACGAGCAGTACTTC. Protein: CATYPLHSGGSYEQYF.

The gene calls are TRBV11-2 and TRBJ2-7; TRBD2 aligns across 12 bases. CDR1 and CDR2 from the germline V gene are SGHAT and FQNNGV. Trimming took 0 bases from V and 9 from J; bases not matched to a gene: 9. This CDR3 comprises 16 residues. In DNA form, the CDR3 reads TGTGCCAGCAGCTTAGATCCAGGACTAGCGGGGATGGGGCAGTACTTC. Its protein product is CASSLDPGLAGMGQYF.

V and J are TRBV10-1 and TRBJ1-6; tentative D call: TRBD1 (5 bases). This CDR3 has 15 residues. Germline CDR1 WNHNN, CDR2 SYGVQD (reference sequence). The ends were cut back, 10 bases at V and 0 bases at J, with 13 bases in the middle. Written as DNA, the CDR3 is TGCGCCACCCCACGGGGGAACTCCTATAATTCACCCCTCCACTTT. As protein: CATPRGNSYNSPLHF.

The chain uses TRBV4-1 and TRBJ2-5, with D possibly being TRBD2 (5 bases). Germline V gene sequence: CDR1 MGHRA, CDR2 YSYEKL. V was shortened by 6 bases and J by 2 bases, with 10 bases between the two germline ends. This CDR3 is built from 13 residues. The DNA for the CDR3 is TGCGCCAGCAGTCCCGGGGTACAAGAGACCCAGTACTTC. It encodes CASSPGVQETQYF.

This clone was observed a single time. CDR3 bases: TGTGCCAGCAGTTCACAAGAAAATCAGCCCCAGCATTTT. It specifies CASSSQENQPQHF. The J gene is TRBJ1-5, the V gene TRBV7-6; D is unclear. This CDR3 is 13 amino acids long. V lost 6 bases and J 4 bases, leaving 10 bases between the germline ends. Germline lookup yields CDR1 SGHVS and CDR2 FNYEAQ.